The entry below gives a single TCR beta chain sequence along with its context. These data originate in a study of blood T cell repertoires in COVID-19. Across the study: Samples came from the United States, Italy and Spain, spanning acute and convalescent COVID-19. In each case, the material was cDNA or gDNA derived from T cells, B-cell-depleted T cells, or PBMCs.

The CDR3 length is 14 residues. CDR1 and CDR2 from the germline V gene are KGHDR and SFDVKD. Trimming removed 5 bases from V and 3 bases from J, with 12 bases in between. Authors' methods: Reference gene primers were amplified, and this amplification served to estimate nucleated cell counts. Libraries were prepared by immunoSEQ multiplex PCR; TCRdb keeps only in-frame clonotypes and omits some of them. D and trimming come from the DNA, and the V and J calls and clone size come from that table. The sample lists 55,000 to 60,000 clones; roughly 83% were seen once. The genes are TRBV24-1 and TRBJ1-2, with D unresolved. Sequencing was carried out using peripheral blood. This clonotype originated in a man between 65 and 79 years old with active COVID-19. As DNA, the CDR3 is TGTGCCACCAGTGGTTCGGAGGTCCACTATGGCTACACCTTC. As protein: CATSGSEVHYGYTF.